The 14 T cell receptor beta chains reported below all come from one sample, sequenced in a study of T cell responses to AZD1222 COVID-19 vaccine. This table comes from immunoSEQ multiplex PCR, and its TCRdb copy is limited to in-frame clones, with some not included. Reported are about 140,000 clones; the ten largest clones contain roughly 2%. Sequences were obtained from peripheral blood. The receptors were sampled from an adult in good health.

The chain combines TRBV15 with TRBJ2-7, with D possibly being TRBD1 (5 bases). The germline V and J ends were trimmed by 0 bases and 10 bases, with 13 bases remaining between them. The CDR3 is 13 residues long. Germline CDR1 is LNHNV and CDR2 is YYDKDF (reference sequence). The CDR3 DNA is TGTGCCACCAGCAGAGATCTCAAGGACACCCAGTACTTC. It yields the protein CATSRDLKDTQYF.

The chain carries TRBV28 and TRBJ2-1; 8 bases are shared with TRBD2. Trimming at V came to 3 bases and at J to 3 bases, leaving 7 bases not matched to a gene. Germline V lookup: CDR1 MDHEN, CDR2 SYDVKM. The CDR3 has 16 amino acids. This chain's CDR3 is CASSLAGGPLYNEQFF. CDR3 bases: TGTGCCAGCAGTTTGGCGGGGGGACCCCTCTACAATGAGCAGTTCTTC.

The chain links TRBV6-5 to TRBJ1-2; no clear D. Trimming cost V 2 bases and J 4 bases, with 11 bases left between them. CDR1 and CDR2 (germline): MNHEY, SVGAGI. The CDR3 spans 14 residues. CDR3: CASSYPGSSYGYTF. CDR3 coding DNA: TGTGCCAGCAGTTACCCCGGATCGAGCTATGGCTACACCTTC.

The V and J genes are TRBV19 and TRBJ1-1; 11 bases map to TRBD1. Germline V lookup: CDR1 LNHDA, CDR2 SQIVND (reference sequence). This CDR3 spans 15 amino acids. With 5 bases clipped from V and 11 bases from J, the junction kept 13 bases outside the gene matches. The CDR3 spells CASSPRRDRGTSAFF. The CDR3 DNA follows: TGTGCCAGTAGTCCACGTCGGGACAGGGGGACTTCGGCTTTCTTT. The full variable domain, with the rest looked up from reference TRBV19 and TRBJ1-1, is DGGITQSPKYLFRKEGQNVTLSCEQNLNHDAMYWYRQDPGQGLRLIYYSQIVNDFQKGDIAEGYSVSREKKESFPLTVTSAQKNPTAFYLCASSPRRDRGTSAFFGQGTRLTVV.

The V and J genes are TRBV7-9 and TRBJ1-1; no clear D gene. V was cut by 0 bases and J by 8 bases, with 10 bases left in between. CDR1 and CDR2 from the germline V gene are SEHNR and FQNEAQ (reference sequence). The CDR3 loop spans 13 amino acids. In nucleotides, the CDR3 is TGTGCCAGCAGCTTAGCGTCCCTGGCGGAAGCTTTCTTT. Its translation is CASSLASLAEAFF.

The rearrangement links TRBV30 to TRBJ2-5; TRBD2 might be the D (6 bases). The CDR3 is 13 amino acids. CDR1 is GTSNPN and CDR2 is SVGIG in the germline V gene (reference sequence). V was trimmed by 0 bases and J by 5 bases, leaving 10 bases between them. The CDR3 DNA follows: TGTGCCTGGAGTGTATCGGGGGTCGAGACCCAGTACTTC. Translation gives CAWSVSGVETQYF.

The chain employs TRBV11-2 and TRBJ1-2; a possible D gene is TRBD1 (5 bases). From germline, CDR1 is SGHAT and CDR2 FQNNGV. V gave up 3 bases and J gave up 6 bases, with 11 bases separating them. CDR3 size: 13 residues. CDR3 in DNA: TGTGCCAGCAGCTTCGGGGGGTTAAATGGCTACACCTTC. Residues: CASSFGGLNGYTF.

This chain connects TRBV6-5 to TRBJ2-1; 7 bases line up with TRBD1. Per the germline V gene, CDR1 is MNHEY and CDR2 is SVGAGI. J gave up 7 bases and V 6 bases, and 12 bases lay outside the gene matches. The CDR3 length is 15 residues. The CDR3 protein is CASREGTAEENEQFF. The CDR3, as DNA: TGTGCCAGCAGAGAGGGGACAGCGGAGGAAAATGAGCAGTTCTTC.

The genes are TRBV7-3 and TRBJ2-2; D gene uncertain. V lost 5 bases to trimming and J lost 4 bases, with 8 bases between them. Germline V CDR1 and CDR2: SGHTA, FQGTGA. This CDR3 is built from 13 residues. The CDR3 nucleotides are TGTGCCAGCAGCCCTCCGCGCACCGGGGAGCTGTTTTTT. Protein product: CASSPPRTGELFF.

This chain links TRBV11-3 with TRBJ1-1; a weak D match, TRBD1 (5 bases). Trimming left V 3 bases short and J 2 bases short, with 7 bases between. The V gene's germline CDR1 is SGHNT and CDR2 YENEEA. The CDR3 length is 13 residues. Here the CDR3 reads CASSFGANTEAFF. The CDR3 DNA is TGTGCCAGCAGCTTCGGGGCAAACACTGAAGCTTTCTTT.

The chain joins TRBV12-5 to TRBJ1-1; 8 bases align to TRBD1. In germline, CDR1 is LGHNT, CDR2 FRNRAP. This CDR3 has 14 amino acids. J lost 0 bases, V lost 10 bases, and 7 bases had no gene match. CDR3 in DNA: TGTGCTACAGGACAGGGAAGATTGAACACTGAAGCTTTCTTT. This sequence encodes CATGQGRLNTEAFF.

V usage is TRBV5-1 and J usage is TRBJ2-5, with TRBD2 identical over 13 bases. CDR1 is SGHRS, CDR2 YFSETQ, per germline. With V trimmed by 3 bases and J by 2 bases, 4 bases remained unmatched. This CDR3 region has 16 residues. DNA for the CDR3: TGCGCCAGCAGCTCGAGACTAGCGGGGGGTCAAGAGACCCAGTACTTC. Its translation is CASSSRLAGGQETQYF. Using reference TRBV5-1 and TRBJ2-5 for the parts outside the CDR3, the full variable domain is KAGVTQTPRYLIKTRGQQVTLSCSPISGHRSVSWYQQTPGQGLQFLFEYFSETQRNKGNFPGRFSGRQFSNSRSEMNVSTLELGDSALYLCASSSRLAGGQETQYFGPGTRLLVL.

The chain combines TRBV19 with TRBJ2-5; a weak D match, TRBD1 (5 bases). V lost 3 bases, J lost 1 base, and 6 bases lay in between. Germline loops: CDR1 LNHDA, CDR2 SQIVND (reference sequence). This CDR3 comprises 13 residues. CDR3 protein: CASSIQGQETQYF. The CDR3 DNA reads as TGTGCCAGTAGTATTCAGGGCCAAGAGACCCAGTACTTC.

The chain recombines TRBV6-5 with TRBJ1-1; 7 bases line up with TRBD1. This CDR3 comprises 14 residues. V lost 5 bases and J lost 7; bases outside the gene matches: 10. From germline, CDR1 is MNHEY and CDR2 SVGAGI. The CDR3 loop reads CASSPIQGIGEAFF. For the CDR3, the DNA is TGTGCCAGCAGTCCGATACAGGGGATTGGTGAAGCTTTCTTT.